The present TCR beta chain was sequenced within a study of cytomegalovirus exposure and HLA in healthy donors. This CDR3 has 16 residues. V was pared by 5 bases and J by 7 bases, with 23 bases between. Germline CDR1 and CDR2: MDHEN and SYDVKM. Generated by immunoSEQ multiplex PCR, the TCRdb table keeps only in-frame clones and is missing some. The sample carries approximately 80,000 clones, under 95% recorded once. Broader study findings: The dataset shows that most TCR sequences were rare, while some public TCRs occurred in many donors.

This clone was seen once. The antigen is undetermined. This TCR came from a woman aged 30 to 39 in good health and CMV-seronegative. The V and J genes are TRBV28 and TRBJ1-1; the D gene is possibly TRBD1 (6 bases). The sequenced sample consisted of PBMCs. In DNA form, the CDR3 reads TGTGCCAGCAGTAACCATGAGGGTAGGGGGGGAAGTGAAGCTTTCTTT. Translation gives CASSNHEGRGGSEAFF.